The present T cell receptor (beta chain) was sequenced within a study of CD8+ T cells in alopecia areata. As the sequencing template, cDNA was produced by extracting RNA and reverse transcribing it. Assay: immunoSEQ multiplex PCR; the TCRdb copy retains only in-frame clones and omits some. This table holds 90,000 to 150,000 clones, about 50% found once. Trimming stripped 4 bases from V and 1 base from J, with 10 bases between. From germline, CDR1 is GTSNPN and CDR2 SVGIG (reference sequence). CDR3 length: 14 residues. Specified treatment: oral pan-JAK inhibitor, 5-10 mg twice daily. The V gene is TRBV30, the J gene TRBJ2-2; D is unresolved. Sequencing used CD4+ T cells sorted from blood, obtained at week 4, from a patient treated with tofacitinib. The sequence was obtained from a human donor with alopecia areata. Here the CDR3 reads CAWTFLRNTGELFF. The CDR3 DNA reads as TGTGCCTGGACTTTTCTGCGGAACACCGGGGAGCTGTTTTTT. Filled out from reference TRBV30 and TRBJ2-2, the complete variable domain reads SQTIHQWPATLVQPVGSPLSLECTVEGTSNPNLYWYRQAAGRGLQLLFYSVGIGQISSEVPQNLSASRPQDRQFILSSKKLLLSDSGFYLCAWTFLRNTGELFFGEGSRLTVL.